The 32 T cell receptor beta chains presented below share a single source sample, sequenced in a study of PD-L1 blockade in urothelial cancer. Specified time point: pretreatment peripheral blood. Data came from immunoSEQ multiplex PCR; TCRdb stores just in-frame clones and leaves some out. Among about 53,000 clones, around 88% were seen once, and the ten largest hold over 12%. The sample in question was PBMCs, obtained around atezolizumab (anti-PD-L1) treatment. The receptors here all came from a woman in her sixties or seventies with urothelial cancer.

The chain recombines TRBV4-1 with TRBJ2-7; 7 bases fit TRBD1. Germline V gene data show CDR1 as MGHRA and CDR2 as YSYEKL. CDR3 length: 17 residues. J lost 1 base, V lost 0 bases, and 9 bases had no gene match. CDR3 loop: CASSQDSSTGQSYEQYF. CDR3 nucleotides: TGCGCCAGCAGCCAAGATTCTTCGACAGGGCAATCCTACGAGCAGTACTTC.

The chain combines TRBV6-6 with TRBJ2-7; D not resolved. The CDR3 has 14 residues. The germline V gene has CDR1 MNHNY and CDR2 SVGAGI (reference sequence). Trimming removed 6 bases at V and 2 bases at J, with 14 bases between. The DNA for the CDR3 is TGTGCCAGCAGACCCGTCCATCGGGCCTACGAGCAGTACTTC. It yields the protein CASRPVHRAYEQYF.

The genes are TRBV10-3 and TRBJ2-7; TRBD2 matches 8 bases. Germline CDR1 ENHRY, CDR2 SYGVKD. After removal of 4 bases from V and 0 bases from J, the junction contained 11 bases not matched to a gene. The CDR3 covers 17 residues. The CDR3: CAISGAIAGSFSYEQYF. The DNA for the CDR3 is TGTGCCATCAGTGGAGCGATAGCGGGGAGTTTCTCCTACGAGCAGTACTTC.

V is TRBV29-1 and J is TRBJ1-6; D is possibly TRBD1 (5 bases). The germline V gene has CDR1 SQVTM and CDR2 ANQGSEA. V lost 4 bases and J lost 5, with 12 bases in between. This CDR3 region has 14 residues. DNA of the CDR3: TGCAGCGTTGGTTTCGGGGGGAATAATTCACCCCTCCACTTT. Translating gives CSVGFGGNNSPLHF.

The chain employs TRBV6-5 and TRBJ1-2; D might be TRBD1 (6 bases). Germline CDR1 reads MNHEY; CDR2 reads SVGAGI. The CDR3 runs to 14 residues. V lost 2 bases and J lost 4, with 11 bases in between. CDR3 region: CASSYEGVGYGYTF. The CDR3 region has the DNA TGTGCCAGCAGTTACGAGGGGGTAGGCTATGGCTACACCTTC.

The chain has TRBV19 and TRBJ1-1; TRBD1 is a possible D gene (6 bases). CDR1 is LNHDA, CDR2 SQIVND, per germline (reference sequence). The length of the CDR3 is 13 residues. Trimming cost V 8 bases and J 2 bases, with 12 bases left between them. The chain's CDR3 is CASCRTANTEAFF. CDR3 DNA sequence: TGTGCCAGTTGCCGGACAGCTAACACTGAAGCTTTCTTT.

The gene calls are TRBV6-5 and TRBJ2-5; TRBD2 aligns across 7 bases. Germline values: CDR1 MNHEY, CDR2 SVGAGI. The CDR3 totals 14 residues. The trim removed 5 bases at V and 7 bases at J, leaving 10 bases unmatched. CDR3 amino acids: CASSQRLAYATQYF. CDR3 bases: TGTGCCAGCAGTCAAAGACTAGCCTACGCGACCCAGTACTTC.

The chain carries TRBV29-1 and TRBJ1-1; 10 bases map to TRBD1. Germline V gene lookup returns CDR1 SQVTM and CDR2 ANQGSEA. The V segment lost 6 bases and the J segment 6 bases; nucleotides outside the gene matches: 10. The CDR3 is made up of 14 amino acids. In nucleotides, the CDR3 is TGCAGCGTCAATGGACAGGGGGTGACGGCTGAAGCTTTCTTT. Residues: CSVNGQGVTAEAFF.

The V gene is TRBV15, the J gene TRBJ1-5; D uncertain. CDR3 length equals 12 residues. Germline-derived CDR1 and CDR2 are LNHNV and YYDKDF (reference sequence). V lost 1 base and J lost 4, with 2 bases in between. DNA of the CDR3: TGTGCCACCAGCAGAGCGAATCAGCCCCAGCATTTT. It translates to CATSRANQPQHF.

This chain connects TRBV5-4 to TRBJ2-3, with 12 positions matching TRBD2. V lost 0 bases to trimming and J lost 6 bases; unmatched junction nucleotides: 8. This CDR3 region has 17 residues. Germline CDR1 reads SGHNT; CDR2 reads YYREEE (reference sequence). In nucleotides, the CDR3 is TGTGCCAGCAGCTTGGAGCTAGCGGGAGGGGGTTACGATACGCAGTATTTT. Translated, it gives CASSLELAGGGYDTQYF.

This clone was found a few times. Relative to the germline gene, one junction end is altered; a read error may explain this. The CDR3 protein is CASRLPGVISSF. The DNA for the CDR3 is TGCGCCAGCAGACTTCCAGGGGTAATTTCCTCCTTC. The rearrangement joins TRBV4-3 to TRBJ2-7, with D perhaps TRBD1 (6 bases). Germline CDR1 and CDR2: LGHNA and YSLEER. There are 12 residues in the CDR3.

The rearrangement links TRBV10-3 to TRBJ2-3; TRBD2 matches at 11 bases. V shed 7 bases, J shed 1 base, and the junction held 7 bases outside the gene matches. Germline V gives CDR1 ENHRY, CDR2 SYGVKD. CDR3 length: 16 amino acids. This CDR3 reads CAITARLAGRTDTQYF. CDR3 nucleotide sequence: TGTGCCATCACCGCACGACTAGCGGGGCGCACAGATACGCAGTATTTT.

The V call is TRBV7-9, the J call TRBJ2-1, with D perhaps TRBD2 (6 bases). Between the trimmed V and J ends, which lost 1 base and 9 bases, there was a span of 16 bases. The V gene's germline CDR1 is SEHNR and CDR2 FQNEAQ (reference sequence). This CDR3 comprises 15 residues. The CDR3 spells CASSLELGAGSEQFF. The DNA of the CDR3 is TGTGCCAGCAGCTTAGAGTTAGGCGCGGGGAGTGAGCAGTTCTTC.

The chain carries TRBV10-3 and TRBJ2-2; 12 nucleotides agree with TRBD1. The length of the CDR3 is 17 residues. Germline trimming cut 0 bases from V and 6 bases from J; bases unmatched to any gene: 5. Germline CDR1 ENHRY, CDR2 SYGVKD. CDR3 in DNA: TGTGCCATCAGTGAGTCGTTGGGACAGGGGGCCTCCGGGGAGCTGTTTTTT. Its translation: CAISESLGQGASGELFF.

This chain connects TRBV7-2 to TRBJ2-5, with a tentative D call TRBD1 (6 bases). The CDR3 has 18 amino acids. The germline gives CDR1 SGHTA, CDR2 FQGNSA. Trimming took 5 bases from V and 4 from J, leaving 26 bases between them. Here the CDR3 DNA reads TGTGCCAGCAGCCGAAGGCATATCGGGACAAAAGTTAGAGAGACCCAGTACTTC. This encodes CASSRRHIGTKVRETQYF.

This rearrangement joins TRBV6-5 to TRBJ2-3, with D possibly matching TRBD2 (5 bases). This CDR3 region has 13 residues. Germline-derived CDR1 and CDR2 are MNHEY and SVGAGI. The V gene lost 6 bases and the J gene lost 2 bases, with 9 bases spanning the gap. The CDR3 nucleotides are TGTGCCAGCAGCCGAGCGGTCACAGATACGCAGTATTTT. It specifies CASSRAVTDTQYF.

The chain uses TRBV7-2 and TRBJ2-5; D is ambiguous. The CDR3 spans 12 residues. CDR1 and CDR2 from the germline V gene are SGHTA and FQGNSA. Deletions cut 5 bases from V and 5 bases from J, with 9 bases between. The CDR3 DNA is TGTGCCAGCAGCAACTTCGGGGAGACCCAGTACTTC. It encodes CASSNFGETQYF.

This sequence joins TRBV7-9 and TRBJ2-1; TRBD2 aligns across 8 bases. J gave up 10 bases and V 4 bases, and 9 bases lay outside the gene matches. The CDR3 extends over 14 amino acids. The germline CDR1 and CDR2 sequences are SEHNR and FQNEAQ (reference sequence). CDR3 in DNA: TGTGCCAGCAGCTCCACAGGGCGGGGGGTAGAGCAGTTCTTC. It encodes CASSSTGRGVEQFF.

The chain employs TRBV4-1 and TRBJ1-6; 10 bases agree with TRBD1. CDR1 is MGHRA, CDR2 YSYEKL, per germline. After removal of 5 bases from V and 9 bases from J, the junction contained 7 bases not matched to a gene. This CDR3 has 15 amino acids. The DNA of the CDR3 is TGCGCCAGCAGCTCGAGACAGGGGGCCAGTTCACCCCTCCACTTT. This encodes CASSSRQGASSPLHF.

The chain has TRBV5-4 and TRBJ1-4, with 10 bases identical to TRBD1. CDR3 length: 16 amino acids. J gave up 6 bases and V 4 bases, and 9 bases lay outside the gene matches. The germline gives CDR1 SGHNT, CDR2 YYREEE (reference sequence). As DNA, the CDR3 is TGTGCCAGCAGCAGGGACAGGGGAGGGGGGCATGAAAAACTGTTTTTT. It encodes CASSRDRGGGHEKLFF. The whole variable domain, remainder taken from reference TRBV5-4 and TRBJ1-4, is ETGVTQSPTHLIKTRGQQVTLRCSSQSGHNTVSWYQQALGQGPQFIFQYYREEENGRGNFPPRFSGLQFPNYSSELNVNALELDDSALYLCASSRDRGGGHEKLFFGSGTQLSVL.

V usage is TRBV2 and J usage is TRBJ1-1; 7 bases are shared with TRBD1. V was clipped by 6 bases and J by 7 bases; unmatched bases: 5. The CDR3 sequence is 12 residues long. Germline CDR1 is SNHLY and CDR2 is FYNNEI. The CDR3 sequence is CASRVGTVEAFF. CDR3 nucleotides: TGTGCCAGCAGGGTAGGGACAGTTGAAGCTTTCTTT.

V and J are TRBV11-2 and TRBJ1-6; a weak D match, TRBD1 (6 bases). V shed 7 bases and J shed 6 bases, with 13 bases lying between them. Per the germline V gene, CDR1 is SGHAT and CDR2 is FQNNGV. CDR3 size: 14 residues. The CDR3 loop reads CASTNRVPNSPLHF. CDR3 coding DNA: TGTGCCAGCACGAACAGGGTCCCTAATTCACCCCTCCACTTT.

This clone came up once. CDR3 DNA: TGTGCCAGCAGCTTGACTAGCGGGTCTGTTGTGAATGAGCAGTTCTTC. It translates to CASSLTSGSVVNEQFF. The V call is TRBV7-9, the J call TRBJ2-1; 10 nucleotides match TRBD2. The CDR3 covers 16 residues. J lost 7 bases, V lost 3 bases, and 9 bases had no gene match. Looked up from germline, CDR1 is SEHNR and CDR2 is FQNEAQ (reference sequence).

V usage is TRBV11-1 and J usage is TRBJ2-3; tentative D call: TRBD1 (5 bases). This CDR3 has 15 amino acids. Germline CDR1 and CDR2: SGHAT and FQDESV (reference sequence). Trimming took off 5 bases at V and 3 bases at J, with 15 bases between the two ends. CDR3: CASSLTPTVTDTQYF. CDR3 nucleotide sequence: TGTGCCAGCAGCCTCACCCCGACAGTAACAGATACGCAGTATTTT.

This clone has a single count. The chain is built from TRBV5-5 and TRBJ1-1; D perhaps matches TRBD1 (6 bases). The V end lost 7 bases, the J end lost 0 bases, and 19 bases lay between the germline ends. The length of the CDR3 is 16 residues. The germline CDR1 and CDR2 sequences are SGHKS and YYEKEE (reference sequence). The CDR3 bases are TGTGCCAGCGGCTATGAGACAACAGGGATGAACACTGAAGCTTTCTTT. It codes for CASGYETTGMNTEAFF.

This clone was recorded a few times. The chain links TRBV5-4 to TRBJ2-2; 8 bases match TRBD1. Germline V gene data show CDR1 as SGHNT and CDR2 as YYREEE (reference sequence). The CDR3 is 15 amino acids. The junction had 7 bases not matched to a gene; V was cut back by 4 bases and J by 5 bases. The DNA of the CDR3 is TGTGCCAGCAGCCGACAGGGGATGAGGACCGGGGAGCTGTTTTTT. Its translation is CASSRQGMRTGELFF.

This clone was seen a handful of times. As DNA, the CDR3 is TGTGCCAGCAGCCTTCAAATAGCGGGGGGTCAGTTCTTC. Translation gives CASSLQIAGGQFF. The chain has TRBV7-9 and TRBJ2-1; 10 bases match TRBD2. The CDR3 spans 13 residues. Germline trimming cut 5 bases from V and 13 bases from J; bases unmatched to any gene: 8. CDR1 and CDR2 from the germline V gene are SEHNR and FQNEAQ (reference sequence). Looking up the rest from reference TRBV7-9 and TRBJ2-1 gives the full variable domain: DTGVSQNPRHKITKRGQNVTFRCDPISEHNRLYWYRQTLGQGPEFLTYFQNEAQLEKSRLLSDRFSAERPKGSFSTLEIQRTEQGDSAMYLCASSLQIAGGQFFGPGTRLTVL.

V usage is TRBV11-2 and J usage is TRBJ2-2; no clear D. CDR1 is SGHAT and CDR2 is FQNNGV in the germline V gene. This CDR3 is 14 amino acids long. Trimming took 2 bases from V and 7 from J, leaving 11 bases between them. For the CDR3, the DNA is TGTGCCAGCAGCTTATCTAGACTGAGCGGGGAGCTGTTTTTT. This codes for CASSLSRLSGELFF.

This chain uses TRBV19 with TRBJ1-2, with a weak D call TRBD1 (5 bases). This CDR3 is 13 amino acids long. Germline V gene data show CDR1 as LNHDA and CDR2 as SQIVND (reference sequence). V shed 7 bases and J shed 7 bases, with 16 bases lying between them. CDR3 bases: TGTGCCAGTACCCGGCGGGGGGGAAGTGGCTACACCTTC. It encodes CASTRRGGSGYTF.

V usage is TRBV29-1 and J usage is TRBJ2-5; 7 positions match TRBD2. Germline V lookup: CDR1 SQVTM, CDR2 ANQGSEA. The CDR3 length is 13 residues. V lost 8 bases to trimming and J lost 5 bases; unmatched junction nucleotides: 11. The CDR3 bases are TGCAGCCTGGGGACTACCCCCAGGGAGACCCAGTACTTC. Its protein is CSLGTTPRETQYF. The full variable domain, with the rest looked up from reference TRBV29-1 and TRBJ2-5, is SAVISQKPSRDICQRGTSLTIQCQVDSQVTMMFWYRQQPGQSLTLIATANQGSEATYESGFVIDKFPISRPNLTFSTLTVSNMSPEDSSIYLCSLGTTPRETQYFGPGTRLLVL.

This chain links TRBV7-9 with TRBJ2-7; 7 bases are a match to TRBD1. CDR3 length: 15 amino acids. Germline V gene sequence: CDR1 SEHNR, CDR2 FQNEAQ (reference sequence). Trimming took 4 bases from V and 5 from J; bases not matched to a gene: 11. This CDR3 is CASSSYRDSTNEQYF. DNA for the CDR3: TGTGCCAGCAGCTCATATCGGGACAGCACCAACGAGCAGTACTTC.

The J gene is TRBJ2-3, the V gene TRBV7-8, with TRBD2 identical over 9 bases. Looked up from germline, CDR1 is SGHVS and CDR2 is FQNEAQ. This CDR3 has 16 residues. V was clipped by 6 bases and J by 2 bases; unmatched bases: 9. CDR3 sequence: CASRGAASGVTDTQYF. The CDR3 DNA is TGTGCCAGCAGGGGTGCGGCTAGCGGGGTCACAGATACGCAGTATTTT.